Sequencing of this T cell receptor beta chain was carried out in a study of PD-L1 blockade in urothelial cancer. Study at large: Previous chemotherapy exposure amounted to 0 to 3 regimens for patients. Analyzed time points were 3 weeks (second dose) and 6 weeks after therapy began. A median blood sample held 141,255 T cells and tens of thousands of unique TCRs.

This clone was observed a handful of times. Germline CDR1 and CDR2: MDHEN and SYDVKM. This CDR3 region has 13 residues. Clones were sequenced by immunoSEQ multiplex PCR, and TCRdb holds only the in-frame ones, with some missing. Of 100,000 or so clones in the sample, approximately 90% were seen once. The V gene is TRBV28, the J gene TRBJ1-5; 10 nucleotides agree with TRBD1. The clonotype comes from a woman of 80 years or more with urothelial cancer. The sample was PBMCs, taken around atezolizumab (anti-PD-L1) treatment. The CDR3 DNA follows: TGTGCTTGGGGGACAGGGGCAAATCAGCCCCAGCATTTT. Translated: CAWGTGANQPQHF. Full variable domain (outside the CDR3, taken from reference TRBV28 and TRBJ1-5): DVKVTQSSRYLVKRTGEKVFLECVQDMDHENMFWYRQDPGLGLRLIYFSYDVKMKEKGDIPEGYSVSREKKERFSLILESASTNQTSMYLCAWGTGANQPQHFGDGTRLSIL.